These T cell receptor beta chains were read from a single sample in a study of T cell repertoires in cytomegalovirus infection. For these receptors, no antigen is known. TCRdb passed the reads through MiXCR, listing each CDR3 protein once. Of hundreds of thousands of distinct CDR3 sequences in the sample, around 32% were seen once. The material sequenced was cultured PBMCs, taken from culture after CMV antigen stimulation. Receptor source: a human donor in good health (CMV status not recorded). Some clones in this sample may be carry-over from other donors' samples. The CDR3 runs from the conserved cysteine through the conserved F or W. Each record gives: CDR3 length, V gene, J gene, D gene, clone size, CDR3 DNA, CDR3 protein. A D gene is named only where the DNA matches it firmly. Rows give clone size only sometimes, using once, few, many, or a class for an expanded clone.

>12|TRBV14|TRBJ2-3|.|.
TGTGCCAGCAAGACCAGCGGGGATACGCAGTATTTT
CASKTSGDTQYF
>15|TRBV6-5|TRBJ1-2|TRBD1|.
TGTGCCACCAGAGCCGGGACAGGGGATCCGTATGGCTACACCTTC
CATRAGTGDPYGYTF
>16|TRBV5-4|TRBJ2-1|.|.
TGTGCCAGCAGCTCCTCAGCCCGGGAGGGGGCCAATGAGCAGTTCTTC
CASSSSAREGANEQFF
>13|TRBV28|TRBJ1-2|.|.
TGTGCCAGCAGTCGAACCTCAGGGGCTGGCTACACCTTC
CASSRTSGAGYTF
>14|TRBV6-1|TRBJ2-1|.|few
TGTGCCAGCAGTGTCAAACGGGAGAACAATGAGCAGTTCTTC
CASSVKRENNEQFF
>12|TRBV30|TRBJ2-1|.|few
TGTGCCTGGAGTGACCCTTACAATGAGCAGTTCTTC
CAWSDPYNEQFF
>16|TRBV2|TRBJ1-4|.|.
TGTGCCAGCAGTTCGGACTCTCGGTCGGTCGGTGAAAAACTGTTTTTT
CASSSDSRSVGEKLFF
>15|TRBV7-6|TRBJ1-4|.|many
TGTGCCAGCAGCTTAGCAGGATCAACTAATGAAAAACTGTTTTTT
CASSLAGSTNEKLFF
>12|TRBV6-8|TRBJ2-7|TRBD2|.
TGTGCCAGCAGAGGACTAGCGAGCGAGCAGTACTTC
CASRGLASEQYF
>13|TRBV6-2/TRBV6-3|TRBJ2-7|.|few
TGTGCCAGCAGCTACCATTCTGGGGGTGAGCAGTACTTC
CASSYHSGGEQYF
>15|TRBV5-6|TRBJ2-3|.|few
TGTGCCAGCAGCTTGGTACGCAGAAGCACAGATACGCAGTATTTT
CASSLVRRSTDTQYF
>17|TRBV7-2|TRBJ2-7|.|few
TGTGCCAGCAGCTTACTCCCCGTGGGGGACACGGCCTACGAGCAGTACTTC
CASSLLPVGDTAYEQYF
>16|TRBV7-8|TRBJ2-7|TRBD1|.
TGTGCCAGCAGCTTGGGGACCGGGACAGAAGACTACGAGCAGTACTTC
CASSLGTGTEDYEQYF
>13|TRBV20-1|TRBJ1-2|TRBD1|.
TGCAGTGCTCCCACGGGAGGGGGCCGGGGCTACACCTTC
CSAPTGGGRGYTF
>17|TRBV24-1|TRBJ1-1|.|.
TGTGCCACCAGTGATTTAAAGGGCAACCTGTGGAAAGCTGAAGCTTTCTTT
CATSDLKGNLWKAEAFF
>15|TRBV7-4|TRBJ2-7|TRBD2|few
TGTGCCAGCAGCAATAGCGGGGAACGCTCCTACGAGCAGTACTTC
CASSNSGERSYEQYF
>16|TRBV7-2|TRBJ2-7|TRBD2|.
TGTGCCAGCAGCTTAGACAGAGCGGGGGGGACTTACGAGCAGTACTTC
CASSLDRAGGTYEQYF
>13|TRBV3-1|TRBJ2-7|TRBD2|.
TGTGCTTCCGGGCTAGCGGGGGCTGGCGAGCAGTACTTC
CASGLAGAGEQYF
>14|TRBV2|TRBJ1-1|TRBD1|.
TGTGCCAGCGACCGGGACAGGGGACCATCTGAAGCTTTCTTT
CASDRDRGPSEAFF
>19|TRBV20-1|TRBJ2-3|TRBD1|.
TGCAGTGCTAGAGATCGGGACAGGGCATTCACGGGTAGCACAGACACGCAGTATTTT
CSARDRDRAFTGSTDTQYF